What follows are 10 T cell receptor beta chains derived from one specimen sequenced in a study of blood T cell repertoires in COVID-19. Profiled with immunoSEQ multiplex PCR; TCRdb holds only in-frame clones, not every one. The data contain about 48,000 clones, over 65% of them singletons. What was sequenced was peripheral blood. Source of these receptors: a woman in her sixties with acute or convalescent COVID-19.

This chain connects TRBV30 to TRBJ2-7; 11 bases are shared with TRBD1. Trimming took 0 bases from V and 6 from J; bases not matched to a gene: 4. The CDR3 sequence is 14 residues long. Germline V gives CDR1 GTSNPN, CDR2 SVGIG (reference sequence). DNA for the CDR3: TGTGCCTGGAGTGTAGGGACAGGGGGGGGCGAGCAGTACTTC. This sequence encodes CAWSVGTGGGEQYF.

This chain uses TRBV14 with TRBJ2-1; D is ambiguous. V gave up 6 bases and J gave up 5 bases, with 8 bases separating them. From germline, CDR1 is SGHDN and CDR2 FVKESK. The CDR3 covers 12 residues. CDR3 loop: CASRLNHNEQFF. The DNA for the CDR3 is TGTGCCAGCAGACTAAACCACAATGAGCAGTTCTTC. The complete variable domain, with remaining parts taken from reference TRBV14 and TRBJ2-1, reads EAGVTQFPSHSVIEKGQTVTLRCDPISGHDNLYWYRRVMGKEIKFLLHFVKESKQDESGMPNNRFLAERTGGTYSTLKVQPAELEDSGVYFCASRLNHNEQFFGPGTRLTVL.

The rearrangement joins TRBV11-3 to TRBJ2-3, with a possible D match to TRBD1 (5 bases). Germline CDR1 SGHNT, CDR2 YENEEA. Trimming took 0 bases from V and 5 from J, leaving 9 bases between them. CDR3 length equals 14 residues. CDR3: CASSLDRAKDTQYF. DNA of the CDR3: TGTGCCAGCAGCTTAGACAGGGCTAAAGATACGCAGTATTTT.

This clone was seen only a few times. Distinct nucleotide sequences in the sample also encode this CDR3. The CDR3 nucleotides read TGCGCCAGCAGCTGGACAGGGGGCGGTGGGGCCAACGTCCTGACTTTC. Residues: CASSWTGGGGANVLTF. J is TRBJ2-6 and V is TRBV5-1; 11 positions agree with TRBD1. There are 16 residues in the CDR3. From germline, CDR1 is SGHRS and CDR2 YFSETQ. Losses at the gene ends were 3 bases for V and 3 bases for J; bases not matched to a gene: 2.

The J gene is TRBJ2-2, the V gene TRBV7-3, with D unclear. The CDR3 contains 14 residues. Germline loops: CDR1 SGHTA, CDR2 FQGTGA. V was pared by 1 base and J by 7 bases, with 10 bases between. CDR3 sequence: CASSLNPISGELFF. The CDR3 bases are TGTGCCAGCAGCTTAAATCCCATTAGCGGGGAGCTGTTTTTT.

The chain links TRBV7-9 to TRBJ1-4; 7 bases align to TRBD1. With V trimmed by 5 bases and J by 7 bases, 4 bases remained unmatched. The CDR3 has 13 amino acids. Germline V CDR1 and CDR2: SEHNR, FQNEAQ (reference sequence). The CDR3 loop is CASSPQGSEKLFF. For the CDR3, the DNA is TGTGCCAGCAGCCCACAGGGGAGTGAAAAACTGTTTTTT.

The chain recombines TRBV7-8 with TRBJ1-4; 9 bases align to TRBD1. Germline CDR1 is SGHVS and CDR2 is FQNEAQ. The CDR3 length is 16 residues. V shed 6 bases and J 8 bases; nucleotides not matched to a gene: 13. The CDR3 sequence is CASSSNPGTGNEKLFF. The CDR3 nucleotides are TGTGCCAGCAGTTCAAACCCCGGGACAGGGAACGAAAAACTGTTTTTT.

This chain uses TRBV5-1 with TRBJ2-2, with 7 bases identical to TRBD2. The V gene end was trimmed by 7 bases and the J gene end by 6 bases; junction bases not matched to a gene: 21. The CDR3 length is 18 residues. The V gene's germline CDR1 is SGHRS and CDR2 YFSETQ. This CDR3 is CASVPRPPGTGGAGELFF. DNA for the CDR3: TGCGCCAGCGTCCCCCGGCCCCCCGGGACGGGAGGCGCCGGGGAGCTGTTTTTT.

The gene calls are TRBV11-2 and TRBJ2-2, with 12 bases fitting TRBD2. This CDR3 has 18 amino acids. The V and J ends lost 8 bases and 1 base, in that order; junction bases with no gene match: 11. From germline, CDR1 is SGHAT and CDR2 FQNNGV. The CDR3, as DNA: TGTGCCAGCCGACGGTCGACTAGCGGGGGTCAGAACACCGGGGAGCTGTTTTTT. It translates to CASRRSTSGGQNTGELFF.

The J gene is TRBJ2-1, the V gene TRBV28; 11 bases align to TRBD2. The length of the CDR3 is 15 residues. V lost 8 bases and J lost 8; bases outside the gene matches: 11. Germline V gene sequence: CDR1 MDHEN, CDR2 SYDVKM. The CDR3 sequence is CASRSTSGISHEQFF. CDR3 nucleotides: TGTGCCAGCCGATCGACTAGCGGGATATCCCATGAGCAGTTCTTC.